This T cell receptor (beta chain) was captured by sequencing in a study of blood T cell repertoires in COVID-19. At the level of the study: Acute and convalescent COVID-19 specimens originated in the United States, Italy and Spain. The cDNA or gDNA used as material had been derived from T cells, B-cell-depleted T cells, or PBMCs.

The CDR3 extends over 16 amino acids. Germline loops: CDR1 SGHRS, CDR2 YFSETQ. Trimming took 0 bases from V and 2 from J; bases not matched to a gene: 3. The sample holds one count of this clone. In the original workflow: Amplification with reference gene primers provided the estimates of nucleated cell counts. Libraries were prepared by immunoSEQ multiplex PCR; TCRdb keeps only in-frame clonotypes and omits some of them. Clone size and V and J calls were adopted from that table, with D and trimming inferred from the DNA. The profile shows roughly 49,000 clones, about 88% of them singletons. The V gene is TRBV5-1, the J gene TRBJ2-1; 9 bases map to TRBD2. The clonotype was recovered from a man in his forties or fifties with active COVID-19. Specimen: peripheral blood. CDR3 coding DNA: TGCGCCAGCAGCTTGGGCGGGGGGGCCGCCTACAATGAGCAGTTCTTC. Residues: CASSLGGGAAYNEQFF.